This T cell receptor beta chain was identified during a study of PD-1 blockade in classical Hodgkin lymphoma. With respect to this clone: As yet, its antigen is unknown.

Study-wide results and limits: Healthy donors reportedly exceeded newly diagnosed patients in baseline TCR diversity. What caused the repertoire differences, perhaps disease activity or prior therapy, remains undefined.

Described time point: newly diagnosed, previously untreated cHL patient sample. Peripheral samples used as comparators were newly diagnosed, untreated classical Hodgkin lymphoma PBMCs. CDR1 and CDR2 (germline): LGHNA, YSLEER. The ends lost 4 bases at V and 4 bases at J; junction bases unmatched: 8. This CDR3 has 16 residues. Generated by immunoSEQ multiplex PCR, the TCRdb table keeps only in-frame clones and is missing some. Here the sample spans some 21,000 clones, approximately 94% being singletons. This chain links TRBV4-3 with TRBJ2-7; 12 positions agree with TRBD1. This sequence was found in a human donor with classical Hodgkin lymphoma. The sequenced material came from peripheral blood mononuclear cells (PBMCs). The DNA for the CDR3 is TGCGCCAGCAGCCCACAGCTGGGACAGGGGGCATACGAGCAGTACTTC. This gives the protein CASSPQLGQGAYEQYF.